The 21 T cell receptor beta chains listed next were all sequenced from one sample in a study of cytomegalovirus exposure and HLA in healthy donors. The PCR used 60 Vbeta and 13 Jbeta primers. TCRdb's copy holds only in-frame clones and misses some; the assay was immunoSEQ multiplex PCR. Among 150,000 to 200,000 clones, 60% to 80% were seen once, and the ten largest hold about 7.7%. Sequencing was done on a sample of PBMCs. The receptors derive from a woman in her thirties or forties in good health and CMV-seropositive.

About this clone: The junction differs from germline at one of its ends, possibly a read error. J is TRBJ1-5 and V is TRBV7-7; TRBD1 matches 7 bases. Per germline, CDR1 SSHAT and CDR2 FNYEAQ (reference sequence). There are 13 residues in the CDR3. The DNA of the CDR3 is TGTGCTAGCAGCAACAGGGGTCGCCAGCCCCAGCATTTT. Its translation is CASSNRGRQPQHF.

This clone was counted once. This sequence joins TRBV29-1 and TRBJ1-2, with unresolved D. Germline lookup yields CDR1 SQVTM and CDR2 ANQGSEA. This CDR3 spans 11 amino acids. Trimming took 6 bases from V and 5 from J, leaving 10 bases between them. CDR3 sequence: CSVGDGYGYTF. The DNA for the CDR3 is TGCAGCGTCGGAGACGGGTATGGCTACACCTTC.

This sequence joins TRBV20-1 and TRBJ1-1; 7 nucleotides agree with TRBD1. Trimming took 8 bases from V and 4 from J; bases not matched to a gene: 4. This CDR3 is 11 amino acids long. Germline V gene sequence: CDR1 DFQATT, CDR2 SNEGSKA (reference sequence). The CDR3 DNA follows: TGCAGTCTAACAGGGGTCACTGAAGCTTTCTTT. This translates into CSLTGVTEAFF.

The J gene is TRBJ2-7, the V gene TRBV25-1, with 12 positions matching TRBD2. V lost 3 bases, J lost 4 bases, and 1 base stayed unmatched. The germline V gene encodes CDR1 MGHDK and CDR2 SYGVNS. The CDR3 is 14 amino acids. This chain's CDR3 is CASSDTSGRYEQYF. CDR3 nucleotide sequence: TGTGCCAGCAGTGACACTAGCGGGAGGTACGAGCAGTACTTC.

CDR3 residues: CASSPPAAPLAGTDTQYF. The CDR3 region has the DNA TGTGCCAGCTCACCACCAGCAGCGCCTCTGGCCGGCACAGATACGCAGTATTTT. The genes are TRBV18 and TRBJ2-3; D gene unclear. The CDR3 loop spans 18 amino acids. CDR1 and CDR2 from the germline V gene are KGHSH and LQKENI. Trimming took off 0 bases at V and 1 base at J, with 17 bases between the two ends.

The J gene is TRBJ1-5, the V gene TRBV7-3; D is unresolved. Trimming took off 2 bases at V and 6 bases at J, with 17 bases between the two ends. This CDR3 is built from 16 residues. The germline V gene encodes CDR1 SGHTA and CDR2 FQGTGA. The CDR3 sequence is CASSLWRVCRLQPQHF. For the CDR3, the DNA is TGTGCCAGCAGCTTATGGCGGGTGTGTCGGCTTCAGCCCCAGCATTTT. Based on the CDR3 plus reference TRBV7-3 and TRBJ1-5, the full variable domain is GAGVSQTPSNKVTEKGKYVELRCDPISGHTALYWYRQSLGQGPEFLIYFQGTGAADDSGLPNDRFFAVRPEGSVSTLKIQRTERGDSAVYLCASSLWRVCRLQPQHFGDGTRLSIL.

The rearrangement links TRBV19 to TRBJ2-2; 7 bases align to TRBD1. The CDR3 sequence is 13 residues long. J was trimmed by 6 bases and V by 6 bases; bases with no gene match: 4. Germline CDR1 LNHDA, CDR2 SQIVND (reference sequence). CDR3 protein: CASSLQGPGELFF. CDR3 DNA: TGTGCCAGTAGCCTACAGGGGCCCGGGGAGCTGTTTTTT.

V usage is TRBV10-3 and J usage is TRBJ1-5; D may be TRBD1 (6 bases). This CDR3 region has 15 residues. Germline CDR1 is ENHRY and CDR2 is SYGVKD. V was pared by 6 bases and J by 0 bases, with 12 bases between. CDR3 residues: CAISPTGDSNQPQHF. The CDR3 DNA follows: TGTGCCATCAGCCCGACAGGAGATAGCAATCAGCCCCAGCATTTT.

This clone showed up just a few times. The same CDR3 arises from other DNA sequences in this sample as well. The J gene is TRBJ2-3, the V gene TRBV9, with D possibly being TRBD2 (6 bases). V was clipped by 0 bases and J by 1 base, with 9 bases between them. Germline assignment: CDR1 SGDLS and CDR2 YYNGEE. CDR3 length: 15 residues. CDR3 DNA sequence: TGTGCCAGCAGCGTAGTCGGGAGTGGCACAGATACGCAGTATTTT. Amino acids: CASSVVGSGTDTQYF.

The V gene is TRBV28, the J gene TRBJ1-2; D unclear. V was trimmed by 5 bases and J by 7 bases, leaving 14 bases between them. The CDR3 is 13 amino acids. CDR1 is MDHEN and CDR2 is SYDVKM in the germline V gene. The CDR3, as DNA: TGTGCCAGCAGTCCTCCCTCGGGGAGTGGCTACACCTTC. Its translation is CASSPPSGSGYTF.

CDR3 protein: CASRPTAGASREQYF. The CDR3 bases are TGTGCCAGCAGACCAACGGCGGGGGCCTCCCGCGAGCAGTACTTC. The chain links TRBV11-2 to TRBJ2-7; weak D call: TRBD2 (7 bases). CDR1 SGHAT and CDR2 FQNNGV come from the germline V gene. The V end lost 6 bases, the J end lost 6 bases, and 21 bases lay between the germline ends. This CDR3 region has 15 residues.

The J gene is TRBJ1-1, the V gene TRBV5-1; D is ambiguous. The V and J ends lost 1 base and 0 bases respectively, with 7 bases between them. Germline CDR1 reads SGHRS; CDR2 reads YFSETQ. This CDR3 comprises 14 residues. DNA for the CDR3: TGCGCCAGCAGCTTGTCAGGCTTGAACACTGAAGCTTTCTTT. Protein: CASSLSGLNTEAFF.

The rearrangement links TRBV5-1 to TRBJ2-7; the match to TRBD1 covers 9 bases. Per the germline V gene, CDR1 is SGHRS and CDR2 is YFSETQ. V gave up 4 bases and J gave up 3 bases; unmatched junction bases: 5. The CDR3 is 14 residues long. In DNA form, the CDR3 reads TGCGCCAGCAGCCCAGGACAGGGGCGCTACGAGCAGTACTTC. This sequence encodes CASSPGQGRYEQYF. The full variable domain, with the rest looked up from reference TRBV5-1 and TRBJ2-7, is KAGVTQTPRYLIKTRGQQVTLSCSPISGHRSVSWYQQTPGQGLQFLFEYFSETQRNKGNFPGRFSGRQFSNSRSEMNVSTLELGDSALYLCASSPGQGRYEQYFGPGTRLTVT.

CDR3 coding DNA: TGTGCCAGCAGTTTGATAGCGGGAGTTTACGAGCAGTACTTC. Residues: CASSLIAGVYEQYF. V gene TRBV28 combines with J gene TRBJ2-7; 9 bases are a match to TRBD2. The CDR3 loop spans 14 amino acids. The germline CDR1 and CDR2 sequences are MDHEN and SYDVKM. V shed 3 bases and J 4 bases; nucleotides not matched to a gene: 4. Filled out from reference TRBV28 and TRBJ2-7, the complete variable domain reads DVKVTQSSRYLVKRTGEKVFLECVQDMDHENMFWYRQDPGLGLRLIYFSYDVKMKEKGDIPEGYSVSREKKERFSLILESASTNQTSMYLCASSLIAGVYEQYFGPGTRLTVT.

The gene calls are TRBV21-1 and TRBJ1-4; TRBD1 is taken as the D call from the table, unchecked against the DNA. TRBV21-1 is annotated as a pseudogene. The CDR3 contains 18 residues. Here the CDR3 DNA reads TGTGCCAGCAGCCCAAGTCTCGGGACAGGGTGGTCTAATGAAAAACTGTTTTTT. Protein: CASSPSLGTGWSNEKLFF.

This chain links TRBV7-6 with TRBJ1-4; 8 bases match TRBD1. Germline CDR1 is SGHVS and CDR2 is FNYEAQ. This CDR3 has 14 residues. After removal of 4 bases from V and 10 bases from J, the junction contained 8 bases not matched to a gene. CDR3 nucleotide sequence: TGTGCCAGCAGCTCCGGGACAGGCCCTGGAAAACTGTTTTTT. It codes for CASSSGTGPGKLFF. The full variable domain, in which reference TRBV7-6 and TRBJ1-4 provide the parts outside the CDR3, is GAGVSQSPRYKVTKRGQDVALRCDPISGHVSLYWYRQALGQGPEFLTYFNYEAQQDKSGLPNDRFSAERPEGSISTLTIQRTEQRDSAMYRCASSSGTGPGKLFFGSGTQLSVL.

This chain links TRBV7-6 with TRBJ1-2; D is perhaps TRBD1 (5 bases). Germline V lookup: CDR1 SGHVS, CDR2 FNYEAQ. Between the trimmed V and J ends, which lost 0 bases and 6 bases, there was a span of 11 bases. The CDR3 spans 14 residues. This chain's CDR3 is CASSLAAGNNGYTF. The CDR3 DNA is TGTGCCAGCAGCTTAGCAGCAGGGAATAATGGCTACACCTTC.

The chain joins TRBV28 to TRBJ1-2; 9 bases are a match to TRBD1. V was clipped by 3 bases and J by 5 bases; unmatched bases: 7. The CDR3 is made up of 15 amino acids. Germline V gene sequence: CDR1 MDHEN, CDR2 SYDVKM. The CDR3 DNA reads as TGTGCCAGCAGTTTCACAGGGGGCTCATTGTATGGCTACACCTTC. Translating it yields CASSFTGGSLYGYTF.

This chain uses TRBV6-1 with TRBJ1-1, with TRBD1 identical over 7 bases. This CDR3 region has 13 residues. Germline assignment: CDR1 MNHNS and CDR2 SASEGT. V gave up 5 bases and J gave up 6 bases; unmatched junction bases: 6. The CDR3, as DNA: TGTGCCAGCAGTCTACCCGGGACAGCTGAAGCTTTCTTT. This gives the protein CASSLPGTAEAFF.

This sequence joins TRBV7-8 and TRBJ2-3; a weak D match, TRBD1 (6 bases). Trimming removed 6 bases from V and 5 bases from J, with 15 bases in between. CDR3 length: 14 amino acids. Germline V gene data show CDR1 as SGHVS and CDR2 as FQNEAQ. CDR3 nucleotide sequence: TGTGCCAGCAGTCAGAACAGGGCTGGAGATACGCAGTATTTT. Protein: CASSQNRAGDTQYF.

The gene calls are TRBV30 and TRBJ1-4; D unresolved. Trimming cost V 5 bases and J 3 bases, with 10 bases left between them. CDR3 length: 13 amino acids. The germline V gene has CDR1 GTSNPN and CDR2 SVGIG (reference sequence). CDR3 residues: CAWQLPANEKLFF. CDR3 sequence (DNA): TGTGCCTGGCAATTGCCAGCTAATGAAAAACTGTTTTTT. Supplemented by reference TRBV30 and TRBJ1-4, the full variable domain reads SQTIHQWPATLVQPVGSPLSLECTVEGTSNPNLYWYRQAAGRGLQLLFYSVGIGQISSEVPQNLSASRPQDRQFILSSKKLLLSDSGFYLCAWQLPANEKLFFGSGTQLSVL.